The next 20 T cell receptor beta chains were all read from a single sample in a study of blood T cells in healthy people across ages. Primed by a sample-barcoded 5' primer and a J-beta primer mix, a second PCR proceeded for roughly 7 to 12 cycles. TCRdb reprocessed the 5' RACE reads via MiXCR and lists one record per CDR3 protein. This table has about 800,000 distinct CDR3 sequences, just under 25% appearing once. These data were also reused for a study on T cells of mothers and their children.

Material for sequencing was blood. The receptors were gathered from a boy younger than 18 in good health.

CDR3 protein: CASSPGTSGSWKTQYF. The CDR3 DNA follows: TGTGCCAGCAGCCCCGGGACTAGCGGGAGTTGGAAGACCCAGTACTTC. V is TRBV7-3 and J is TRBJ2-5; 14 bases fit TRBD2. The CDR3 has 16 amino acids. From germline, CDR1 is SGHTA and CDR2 FQGTGA. Losses at the gene ends were 5 bases for V and 6 bases for J; bases not matched to a gene: 8.

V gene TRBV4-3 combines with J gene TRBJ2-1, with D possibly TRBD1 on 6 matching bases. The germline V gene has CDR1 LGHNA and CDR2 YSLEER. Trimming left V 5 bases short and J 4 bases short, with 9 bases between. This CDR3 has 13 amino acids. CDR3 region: CASSDGQYNEQFF. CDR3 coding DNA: TGCGCCAGCAGCGACGGACAGTACAATGAGCAGTTCTTC.

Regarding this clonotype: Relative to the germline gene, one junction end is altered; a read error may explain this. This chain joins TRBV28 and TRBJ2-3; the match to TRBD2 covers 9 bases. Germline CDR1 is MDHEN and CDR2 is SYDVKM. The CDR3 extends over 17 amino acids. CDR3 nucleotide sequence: TGTGCCAGCAGCTTATTCGGGGCTAGCGGGAACACAGATACGCAGTATTTT. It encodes CASSLFGASGNTDTQYF.

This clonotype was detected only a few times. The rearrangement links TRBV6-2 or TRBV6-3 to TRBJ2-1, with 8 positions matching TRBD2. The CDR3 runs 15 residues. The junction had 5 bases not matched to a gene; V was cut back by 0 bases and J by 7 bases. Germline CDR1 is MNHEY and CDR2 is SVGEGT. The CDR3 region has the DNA TGTGCCAGCAGTTACTCGTCCGGGGGGGCGAATGAGCAGTTCTTC. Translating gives CASSYSSGGANEQFF.

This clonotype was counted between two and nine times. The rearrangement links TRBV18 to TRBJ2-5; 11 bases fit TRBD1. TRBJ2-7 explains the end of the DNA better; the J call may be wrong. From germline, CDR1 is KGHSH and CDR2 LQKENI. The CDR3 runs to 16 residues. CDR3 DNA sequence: TGTGCCAGCTCAACATACTCGGGACAGGGGGCCTACGAGCAGTACTTC. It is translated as CASSTYSGQGAYEQYF.

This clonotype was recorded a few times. The CDR3 sequence is CASSQEASGVNTGELFF. DNA of the CDR3: TGTGCCAGCAGCCAAGAGGCCAGCGGGGTGAACACCGGGGAGCTGTTTTTT. J is TRBJ2-2 and V is TRBV4-2, with 7 bases fitting TRBD2. The junction had 5 bases not matched to a gene; V was cut back by 0 bases and J by 1 base. The V gene's germline CDR1 is LGHNA and CDR2 YNFKEQ. This CDR3 is built from 17 residues.

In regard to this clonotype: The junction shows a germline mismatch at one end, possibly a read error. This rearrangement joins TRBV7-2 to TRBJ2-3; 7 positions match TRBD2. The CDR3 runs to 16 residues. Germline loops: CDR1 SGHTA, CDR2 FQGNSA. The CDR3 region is CASNLAIGGLTDTQYF. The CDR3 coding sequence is TGTGCCAGCAACTTAGCGATCGGGGGGTTGACAGATACGCAGTATTTT.

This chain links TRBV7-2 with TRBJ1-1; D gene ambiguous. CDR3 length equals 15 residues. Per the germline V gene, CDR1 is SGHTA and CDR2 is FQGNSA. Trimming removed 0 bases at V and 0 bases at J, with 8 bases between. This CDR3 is CASSLAGLMNTEAFF. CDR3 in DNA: TGTGCCAGCAGCTTAGCCGGTCTGATGAACACTGAAGCTTTCTTT.

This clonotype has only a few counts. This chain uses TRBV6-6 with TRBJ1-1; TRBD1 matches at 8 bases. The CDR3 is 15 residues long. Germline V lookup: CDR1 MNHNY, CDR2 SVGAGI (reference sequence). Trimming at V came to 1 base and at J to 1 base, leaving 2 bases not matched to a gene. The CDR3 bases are TGTGCCAGCAGTTACTTGACAGGGGAGAACACTGAAGCTTTCTTT. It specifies CASSYLTGENTEAFF.

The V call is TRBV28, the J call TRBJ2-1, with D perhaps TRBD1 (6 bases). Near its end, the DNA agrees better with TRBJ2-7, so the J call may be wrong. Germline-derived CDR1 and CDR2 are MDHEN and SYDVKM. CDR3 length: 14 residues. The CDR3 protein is CASSPYRESYEQYF. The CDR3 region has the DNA TGTGCCAGCAGTCCTTACAGGGAATCCTACGAGCAGTACTTC.

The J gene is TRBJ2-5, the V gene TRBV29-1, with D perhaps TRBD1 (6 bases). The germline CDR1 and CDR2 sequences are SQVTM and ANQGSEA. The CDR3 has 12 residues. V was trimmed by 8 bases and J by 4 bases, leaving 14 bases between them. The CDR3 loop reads CSYSGTIETQYF. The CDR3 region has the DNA TGCAGCTACTCCGGGACAATAGAGACCCAGTACTTC.

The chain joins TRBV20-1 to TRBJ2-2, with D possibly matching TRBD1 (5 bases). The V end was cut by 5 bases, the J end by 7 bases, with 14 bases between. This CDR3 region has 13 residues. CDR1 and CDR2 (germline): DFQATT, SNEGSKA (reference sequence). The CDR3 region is CSAAGFIGGELFF. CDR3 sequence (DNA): TGCAGTGCTGCAGGGTTTATCGGCGGGGAGCTGTTTTTT.

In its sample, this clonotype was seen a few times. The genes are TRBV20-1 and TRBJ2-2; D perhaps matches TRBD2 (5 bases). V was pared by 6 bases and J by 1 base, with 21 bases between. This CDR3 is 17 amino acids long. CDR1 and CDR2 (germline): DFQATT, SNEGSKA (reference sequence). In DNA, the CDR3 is TGCAGTGCCGCTACCATCGGCCTAGCATTGAACACCGGGGAGCTGTTTTTT. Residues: CSAATIGLALNTGELFF.

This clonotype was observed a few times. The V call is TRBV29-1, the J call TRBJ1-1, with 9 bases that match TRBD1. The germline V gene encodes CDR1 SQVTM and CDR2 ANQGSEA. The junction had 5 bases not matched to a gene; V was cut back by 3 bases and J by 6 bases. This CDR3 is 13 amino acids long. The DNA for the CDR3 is TGCAGCGTTGACGACAGGGGGTCTCCTGAAGCTTTCTTT. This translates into CSVDDRGSPEAFF.

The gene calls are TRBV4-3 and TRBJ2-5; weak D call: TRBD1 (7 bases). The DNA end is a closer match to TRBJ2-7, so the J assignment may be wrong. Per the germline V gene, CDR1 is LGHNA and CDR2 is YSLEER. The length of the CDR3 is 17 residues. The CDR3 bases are TGCGCCAGCAGCCAAGATTTCGGCCAGGGGGGTATCTACGAGCAGTACTTC. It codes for CASSQDFGQGGIYEQYF.

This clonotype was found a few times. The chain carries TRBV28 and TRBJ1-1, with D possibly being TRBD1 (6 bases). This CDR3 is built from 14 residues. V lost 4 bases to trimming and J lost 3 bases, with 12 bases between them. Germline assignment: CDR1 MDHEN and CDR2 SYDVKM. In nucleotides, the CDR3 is TGTGCCAGCAGTTCGGTTGGGGGCGACACTGAAGCTTTCTTT. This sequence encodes CASSSVGGDTEAFF.

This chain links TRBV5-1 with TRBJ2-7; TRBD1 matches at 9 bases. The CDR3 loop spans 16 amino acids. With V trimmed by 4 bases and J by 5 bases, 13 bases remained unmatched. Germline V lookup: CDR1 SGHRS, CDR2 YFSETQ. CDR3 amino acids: CASSAGQGSTRNEQYF. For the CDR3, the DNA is TGCGCCAGCAGCGCAGGACAGGGGTCCACCAGAAACGAGCAGTACTTC.

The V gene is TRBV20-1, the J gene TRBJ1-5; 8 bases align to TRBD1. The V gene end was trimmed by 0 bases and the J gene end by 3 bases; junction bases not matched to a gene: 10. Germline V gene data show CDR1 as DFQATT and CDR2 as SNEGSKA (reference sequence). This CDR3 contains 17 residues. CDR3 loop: CSARDRSAGGYNQPQHF. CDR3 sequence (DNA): TGCAGTGCTAGAGATCGGAGTGCAGGGGGCTACAATCAGCCCCAGCATTTT.

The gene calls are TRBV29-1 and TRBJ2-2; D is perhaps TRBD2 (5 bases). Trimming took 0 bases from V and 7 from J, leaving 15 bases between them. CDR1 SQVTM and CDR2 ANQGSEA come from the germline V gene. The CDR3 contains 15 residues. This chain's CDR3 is CSVEDVKGVNGELFF. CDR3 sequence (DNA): TGCAGCGTTGAAGATGTCAAGGGAGTTAACGGGGAGCTGTTTTTT.

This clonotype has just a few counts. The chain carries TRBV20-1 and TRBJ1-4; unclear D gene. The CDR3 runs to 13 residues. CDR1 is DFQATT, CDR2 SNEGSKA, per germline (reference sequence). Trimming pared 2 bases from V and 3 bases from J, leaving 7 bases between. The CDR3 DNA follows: TGCAGTGCTAGAAGAGATTCTAATGAAAAACTGTTTTTT. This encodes CSARRDSNEKLFF.